What follows is one T cell receptor (beta chain) and its context. As yet, its antigen is unknown. The data stem from a study of cytotoxic CD8 clonotypes in ibrutinib-treated CLL. Study background: Researchers reported about a dozen relapsed/refractory and about 14 treatment-naive patients, 17 of them IGHV unmutated. Study results and limitations: Clonotypes that were public were uncommon, and they contracted or stayed stable on treatment. Against age-matched healthy donors, baseline clonality ran higher and tracked circulating CD8+ T-cell counts.

As input for TCR beta libraries, roughly 2.1 micrograms of genomic DNA came from cryopreserved PBMCs. The repertoire was sequenced with immunoSEQ multiplex PCR; TCRdb's copy has only in-frame clones and lacks some. The sample yields 150,000 to 200,000 clones, roughly 90% seen once. Germline loops: CDR1 SGDLS, CDR2 YYNGEE. V shed 2 bases and J 3 bases; nucleotides not matched to a gene: 4. The CDR3 runs to 14 residues. This sequence joins TRBV9 and TRBJ2-7; 8 bases are shared with TRBD1. The sequencing used PBMCs, collected at disease progression, from a patient treated with ibrutinib. The origin of this receptor is a human donor with chronic lymphocytic leukemia. This CDR3 reads CASSVQDRVYEQYF. The CDR3 DNA reads as TGTGCCAGCAGCGTCCAGGACAGGGTCTACGAGCAGTACTTC.